This T cell receptor (beta chain) was recorded in a study of T cells in Graves' hyperthyroidism and ophthalmopathy. Orbital computed tomography and thyroid ultrasound, together with serum TRAb and thyroxine and clinical symptoms, were used for diagnoses. This clonotype came up many times. CDR1 and CDR2 (germline): SEHNR, FQNEAQ (reference sequence). The CDR3 has 14 amino acids. V lost 1 base and J lost 6, with 12 bases in between. TCR beta CDR3 regions were amplified from RNA. HTBI primers were employed in a first-round RT-PCR of the TCR CDR3. TCRdb redid the calling of the multiplex PCR reads with MiXCR, one entry per CDR3 protein. The repertoire holds hundreds of thousands of distinct CDR3 sequences, over 35% seen once, with 8.9% in the top ten.

The clonotype originates from a man in his late teens or twenties with Graves' hyperthyroidism. The gene calls are TRBV7-9 and TRBJ1-2; TRBD1 might be the D (5 bases). Source material: blood. The CDR3 loop is CASSLEAGVDGYTF. The CDR3 DNA sequence: TGTGCCAGCAGCTTAGAAGCGGGGGTCGATGGCTACACCTTC.